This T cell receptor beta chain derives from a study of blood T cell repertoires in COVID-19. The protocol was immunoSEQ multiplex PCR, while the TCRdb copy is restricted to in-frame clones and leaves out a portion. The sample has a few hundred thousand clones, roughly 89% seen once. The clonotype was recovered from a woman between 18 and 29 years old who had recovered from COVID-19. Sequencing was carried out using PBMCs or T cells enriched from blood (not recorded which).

The chain's CDR3 is CASTSGAGGNQPQHF. The CDR3 DNA reads TGTGCCAGTACCTCAGGGGCAGGGGGAAATCAGCCCCAGCATTTT. V usage is TRBV19 and J usage is TRBJ1-5; TRBD1 aligns across 7 bases. CDR1 is LNHDA and CDR2 is SQIVND in the germline V gene (reference sequence). Trimming took 7 bases from V and 4 from J; bases not matched to a gene: 10. The CDR3 spans 15 residues.